This T cell receptor (beta chain) originates from a study of breast tumors, draining lymph nodes, adjacent tissues. Samples came from axillary lymph nodes draining the breast cancer. The CDR3 contains 15 residues. The V gene's germline CDR1 is MNHEY and CDR2 SMNVEV (reference sequence). V shed 2 bases and J shed 1 base, with 9 bases lying between them. In TCRdb, the multiplex PCR reads were re-called with MiXCR into one record per CDR3 protein. The sample shows about 230,000 distinct CDR3 sequences, approximately 31% of them seen only once. Notes on the study in general: Compared with basal-like, luminal-like tumors shared significantly more repertoire with nontumor tissue. Tumor repertoires ranked between lymph nodes and nontumor tissue in diversity, with V and J gene preferences. Data fit most tumor T cells coming from lymph node, expanding in tumor. Tumor T cell lymph node origin was a supported hypothesis, not proven.

This clonotype has ten or more counts. The target antigen is unknown. The sequencing sample was made of axillary lymph node tissue. This chain joins TRBV27 and TRBJ1-5; the D gene is possibly TRBD1 (5 bases). This sequence originates from a female donor with breast cancer. Some clones in this sample may be carry-over from other donors' samples. The CDR3, as DNA: TGTGCCAGCAGTTTAGGCGACAGAAGCAATCAGCCCCAGCATTTT. This encodes CASSLGDRSNQPQHF.